Only a few counts were recorded for the clone carrying this TCR beta chain. An end of the junction differs from the germline gene, which may be a read error. These data belong to a study of T cells after yellow fever vaccination. Overall study context: Each low-cell-number fraction was prepared by means of SMART-Seq v4 Ultra Low Input.

CDR3 length: 12 residues. Per the germline V gene, CDR1 is LNHDA and CDR2 is SQIVND (reference sequence). TCRdb analysed the 5' RACE reads with MiXCR anew, one entry per CDR3 protein. The sample includes a few hundred thousand distinct CDR3 sequences, less than 20% seen only once; the top ten take approximately 15%. This specimen was PBMCs, taken about 5 days after the first yellow fever vaccination. This receptor was taken from a man in his late teens or twenties who received the YFV17D yellow fever vaccine. V usage is TRBV19 and J usage is TRBJ1-2; D remains unclear. This CDR3 reads CASSRGDKRHYF. CDR3 sequence (DNA): TGTGCCAGTAGTCGGGGAGACAAAAGGCACTACTTC.